This T cell receptor beta chain stems from a study of blood T cell repertoires in COVID-19. As for the study in general: From T cells, B-cell-depleted T cells, or PBMCs came the material, which was cDNA or gDNA.

Produced via immunoSEQ multiplex PCR; TCRdb's table is partial and in-frame only. The repertoire holds 290,000 or so clones, 86% seen once, with 2.6% in the top ten. Germline values: CDR1 MDHEN, CDR2 SYDVKM. The CDR3 is 14 residues long. J gave up 5 bases and V 5 bases, and 7 bases lay outside the gene matches. The receptor's source is a woman younger than 35 who had recovered from COVID-19. The chain uses TRBV28 and TRBJ1-2; TRBD1 aligns across 8 bases. The sample comprised PBMCs or T cells enriched from blood (not recorded which). CDR3 protein: CASSPDRGWYGYTF. As DNA, the CDR3 is TGTGCCAGCAGTCCAGACAGGGGTTGGTATGGCTACACCTTC.